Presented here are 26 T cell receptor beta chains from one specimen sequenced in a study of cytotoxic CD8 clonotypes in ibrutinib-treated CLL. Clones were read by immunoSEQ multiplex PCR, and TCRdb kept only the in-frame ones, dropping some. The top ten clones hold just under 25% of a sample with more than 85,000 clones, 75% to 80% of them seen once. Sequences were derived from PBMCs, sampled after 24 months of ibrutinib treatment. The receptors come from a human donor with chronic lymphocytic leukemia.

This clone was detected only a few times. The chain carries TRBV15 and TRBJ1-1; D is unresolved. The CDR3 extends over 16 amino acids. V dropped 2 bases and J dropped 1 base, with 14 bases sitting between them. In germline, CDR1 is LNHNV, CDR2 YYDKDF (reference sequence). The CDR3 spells CATSRRAGISNTEAFF. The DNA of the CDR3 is TGTGCCACCAGCAGAAGGGCGGGGATCTCGAACACTGAAGCTTTCTTT.

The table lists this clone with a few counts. CDR3 sequence reads: CASSSTSGRYIQYF. CDR3 bases: TGTGCCAGCAGTTCGACTAGCGGGAGATACATTCAGTACTTC. The chain links TRBV5-4 to TRBJ2-4; 12 nucleotides agree with TRBD2. V lost 5 bases to trimming and J lost 8 bases; unmatched junction nucleotides: 5. There are 14 residues in the CDR3. Germline CDR1 reads SGHNT; CDR2 reads YYREEE (reference sequence). Based on the CDR3 plus reference TRBV5-4 and TRBJ2-4, the full variable domain is ETGVTQSPTHLIKTRGQQVTLRCSSQSGHNTVSWYQQALGQGPQFIFQYYREEENGRGNFPPRFSGLQFPNYSSELNVNALELDDSALYLCASSSTSGRYIQYFGAGTRLSVL.

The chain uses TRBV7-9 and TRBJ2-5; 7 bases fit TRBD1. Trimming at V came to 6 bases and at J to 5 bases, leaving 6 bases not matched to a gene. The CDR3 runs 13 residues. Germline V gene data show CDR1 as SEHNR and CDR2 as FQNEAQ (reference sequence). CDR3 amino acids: CASRQTGPETQYF. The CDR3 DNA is TGTGCCAGCAGACAGACAGGGCCCGAGACCCAGTACTTC.

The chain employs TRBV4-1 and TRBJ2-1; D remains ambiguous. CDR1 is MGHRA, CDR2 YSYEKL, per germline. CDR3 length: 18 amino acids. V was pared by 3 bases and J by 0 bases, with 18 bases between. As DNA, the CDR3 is TGCGCCAGCAGCCAGGTGCTGGGGATATCGAGCTCCTACAATGAGCAGTTCTTC. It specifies CASSQVLGISSSYNEQFF.

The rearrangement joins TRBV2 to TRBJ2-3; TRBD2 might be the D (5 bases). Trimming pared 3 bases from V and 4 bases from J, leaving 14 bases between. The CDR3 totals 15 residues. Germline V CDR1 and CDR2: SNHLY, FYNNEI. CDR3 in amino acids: CASSDQDLSADTQYF. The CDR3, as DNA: TGTGCCAGCAGTGATCAGGATCTTAGCGCAGATACGCAGTATTTT.

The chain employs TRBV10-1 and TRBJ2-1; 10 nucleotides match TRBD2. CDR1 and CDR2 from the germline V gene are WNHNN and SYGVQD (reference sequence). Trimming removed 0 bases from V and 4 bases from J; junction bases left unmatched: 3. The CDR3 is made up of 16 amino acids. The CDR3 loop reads CASSESQREGYNEQFF. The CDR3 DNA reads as TGCGCCAGCAGTGAGTCTCAGCGGGAGGGTTACAATGAGCAGTTCTTC.

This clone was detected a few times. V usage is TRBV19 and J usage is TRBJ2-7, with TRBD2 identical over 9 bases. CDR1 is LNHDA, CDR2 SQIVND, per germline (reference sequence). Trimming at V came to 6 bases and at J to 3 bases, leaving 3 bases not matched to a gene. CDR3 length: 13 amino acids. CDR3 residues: CASRNSGSYEQYF. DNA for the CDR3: TGTGCCAGTAGGAATAGCGGGAGCTACGAGCAGTACTTC.

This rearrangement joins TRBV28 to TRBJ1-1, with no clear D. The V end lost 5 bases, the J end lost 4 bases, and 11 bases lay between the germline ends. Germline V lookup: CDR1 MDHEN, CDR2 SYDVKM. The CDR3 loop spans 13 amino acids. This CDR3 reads CASSAGGSTEAFF. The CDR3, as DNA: TGTGCCAGCAGTGCCGGTGGGAGCACTGAAGCTTTCTTT. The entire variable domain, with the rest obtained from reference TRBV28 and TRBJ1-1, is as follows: DVKVTQSSRYLVKRTGEKVFLECVQDMDHENMFWYRQDPGLGLRLIYFSYDVKMKEKGDIPEGYSVSREKKERFSLILESASTNQTSMYLCASSAGGSTEAFFGQGTRLTVV.

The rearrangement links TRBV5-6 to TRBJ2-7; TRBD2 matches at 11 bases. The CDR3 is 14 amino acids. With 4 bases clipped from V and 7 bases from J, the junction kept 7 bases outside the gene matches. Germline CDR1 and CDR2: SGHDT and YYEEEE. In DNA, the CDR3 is TGTGCCAGCAGCAACGGACTAGCGGGTAGGGAGCAGTACTTC. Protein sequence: CASSNGLAGREQYF.

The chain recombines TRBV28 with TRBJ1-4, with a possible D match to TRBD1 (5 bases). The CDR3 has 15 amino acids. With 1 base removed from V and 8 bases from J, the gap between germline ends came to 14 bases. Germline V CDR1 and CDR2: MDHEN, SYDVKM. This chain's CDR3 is CASSLFGQGEEKLFF. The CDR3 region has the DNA TGTGCCAGCAGTTTATTCGGCCAAGGGGAGGAAAAACTGTTTTTT.

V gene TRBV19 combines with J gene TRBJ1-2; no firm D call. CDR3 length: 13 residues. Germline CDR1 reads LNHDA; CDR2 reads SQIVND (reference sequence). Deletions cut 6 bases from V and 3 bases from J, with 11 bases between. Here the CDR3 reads CASSVRGDYGYTF. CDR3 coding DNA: TGTGCCAGTAGCGTTCGCGGAGACTATGGCTACACCTTC.

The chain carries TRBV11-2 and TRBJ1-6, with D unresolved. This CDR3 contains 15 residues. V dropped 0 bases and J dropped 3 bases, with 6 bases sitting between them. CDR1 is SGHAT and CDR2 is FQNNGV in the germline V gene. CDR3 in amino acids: CASSLEAFYNSPLHF. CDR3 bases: TGTGCCAGCAGCTTAGAAGCGTTCTATAATTCACCCCTCCACTTT. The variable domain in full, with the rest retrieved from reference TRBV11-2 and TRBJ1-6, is EAGVAQSPRYKIIEKRQSVAFWCNPISGHATLYWYQQILGQGPKLLIQFQNNGVVDDSQLPKDRFSAERLKGVDSTLKIQPAKLEDSAVYLCASSLEAFYNSPLHFGNGTRLTVT.

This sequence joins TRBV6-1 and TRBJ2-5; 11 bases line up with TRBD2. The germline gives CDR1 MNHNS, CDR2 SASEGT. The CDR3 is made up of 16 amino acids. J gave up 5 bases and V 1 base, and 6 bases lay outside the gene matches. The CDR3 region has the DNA TGTGCCAGCAGTGAAGTCCTAGCGGGAGGTTTGGAGACCCAGTACTTC. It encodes CASSEVLAGGLETQYF.

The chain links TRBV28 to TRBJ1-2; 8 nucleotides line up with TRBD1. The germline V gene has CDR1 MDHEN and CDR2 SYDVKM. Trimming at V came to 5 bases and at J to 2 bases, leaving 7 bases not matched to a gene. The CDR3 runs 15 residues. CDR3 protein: CASSPPGQGNYGYTF. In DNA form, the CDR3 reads TGTGCCAGCAGTCCACCAGGACAGGGAAACTATGGCTACACCTTC.

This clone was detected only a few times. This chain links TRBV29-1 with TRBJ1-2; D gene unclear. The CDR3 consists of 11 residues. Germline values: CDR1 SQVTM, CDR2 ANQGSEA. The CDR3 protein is CISTGMDGYTF. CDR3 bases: TGCATCTCCACGGGGATGGATGGCTACACCTTC. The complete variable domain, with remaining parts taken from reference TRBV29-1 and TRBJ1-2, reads SAVISQKPSRDICQRGTSLTIQCQVDSQVTMMFWYRQQPGQSLTLIATANQGSEATYESGFVIDKFPISRPNLTFSTLTVSNMSPEDSSIYLCISTGMDGYTFGSGTRLTVV.

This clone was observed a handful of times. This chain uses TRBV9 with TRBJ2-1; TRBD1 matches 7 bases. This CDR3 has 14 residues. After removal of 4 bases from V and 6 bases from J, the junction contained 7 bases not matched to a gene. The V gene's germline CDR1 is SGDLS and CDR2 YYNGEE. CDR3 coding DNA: TGTGCCAGCAGCCCCGGGACAGAGCTCAATGAGCAGTTCTTC. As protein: CASSPGTELNEQFF.

The chain's CDR3 is CASSEVEAIPKNIQYF. CDR3 nucleotide sequence: TGTGCCAGCAGTGAAGTAGAGGCAATACCCAAAAACATTCAGTACTTC. The V gene is TRBV6-1, the J gene TRBJ2-4; D is unclear. This CDR3 is built from 16 residues. Germline V gene lookup returns CDR1 MNHNS and CDR2 SASEGT. Trimming cost V 1 base and J 2 bases, with 12 bases left between them.

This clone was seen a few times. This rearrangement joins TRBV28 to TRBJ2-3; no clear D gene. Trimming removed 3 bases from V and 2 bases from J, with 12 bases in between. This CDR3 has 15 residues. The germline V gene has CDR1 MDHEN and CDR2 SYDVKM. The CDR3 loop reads CASSFQRTDTDTQYF. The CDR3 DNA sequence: TGTGCCAGCAGTTTCCAGCGTACCGACACAGATACGCAGTATTTT.

CDR3 protein: CASSPSGRGINTEAFF. In DNA, the CDR3 is TGTGCCAGCAGCCCTAGCGGTCGGGGGATAAACACTGAAGCTTTCTTT. The genes are TRBV7-9 and TRBJ1-1, with a tentative D call TRBD1 (5 bases). CDR3 length equals 16 residues. V lost 5 bases and J 2 bases, leaving 18 bases between the germline ends. Germline CDR1 and CDR2: SEHNR and FQNEAQ (reference sequence).

The CDR3 sequence is CASSFSGSNTGELFF. CDR3 bases: TGTGCCAGCAGCTTTTCGGGCTCGAACACCGGGGAGCTGTTTTTT. The chain is built from TRBV11-3 and TRBJ2-2; D uncertain. Germline CDR1 is SGHNT and CDR2 is YENEEA. The CDR3 length is 15 residues. Between the trimmed V and J ends, which lost 3 bases and 0 bases, there was a span of 8 bases. Full variable domain (rest looked up from reference TRBV11-3 and TRBJ2-2): EAGVVQSPRYKIIEKKQPVAFWCNPISGHNTLYWYLQNLGQGPELLIRYENEEAVDDSQLPKDRFSAERLKGVDSTLKIQPAELGDSAVYLCASSFSGSNTGELFFGEGSRLTVL.

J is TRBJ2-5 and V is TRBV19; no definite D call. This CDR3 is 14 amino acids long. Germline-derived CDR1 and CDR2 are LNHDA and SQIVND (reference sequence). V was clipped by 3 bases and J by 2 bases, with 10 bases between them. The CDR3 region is CASSIFSKQETQYF. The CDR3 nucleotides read TGTGCCAGTAGTATCTTCAGTAAACAAGAGACCCAGTACTTC.

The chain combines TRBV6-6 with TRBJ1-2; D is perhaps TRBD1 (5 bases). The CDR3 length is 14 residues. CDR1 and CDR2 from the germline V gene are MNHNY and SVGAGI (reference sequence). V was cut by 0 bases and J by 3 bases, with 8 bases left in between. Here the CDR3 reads CASSYSSRDYGYTF. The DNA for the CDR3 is TGTGCCAGCAGTTACTCGAGCAGGGACTATGGCTACACCTTC.

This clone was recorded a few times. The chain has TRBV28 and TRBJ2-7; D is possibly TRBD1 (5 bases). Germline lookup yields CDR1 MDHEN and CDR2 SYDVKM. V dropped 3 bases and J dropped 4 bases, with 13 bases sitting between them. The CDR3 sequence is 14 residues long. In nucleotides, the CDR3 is TGTGCCAGCAGTTTCCCCCAGGGTATATACGAGCAGTACTTC. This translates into CASSFPQGIYEQYF.

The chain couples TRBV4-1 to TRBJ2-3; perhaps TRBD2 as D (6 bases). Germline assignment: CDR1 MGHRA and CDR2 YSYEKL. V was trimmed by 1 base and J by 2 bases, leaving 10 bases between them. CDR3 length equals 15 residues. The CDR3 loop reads CASSQGWRDTDTQYF. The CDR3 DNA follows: TGCGCCAGCAGCCAAGGATGGCGGGACACAGATACGCAGTATTTT.

The CDR3, as DNA: TGCGCCAGCAGCTTGGCCCCCGGACAGGGGGAGGGATACTATGGCTACACCTTC. Its protein product is CASSLAPGQGEGYYGYTF. The genes are TRBV5-1 and TRBJ1-2, with TRBD1 identical over 10 bases. CDR3 length equals 18 residues. Germline V CDR1 and CDR2: SGHRS, YFSETQ. J lost 3 bases, V lost 0 bases, and 11 bases had no gene match.

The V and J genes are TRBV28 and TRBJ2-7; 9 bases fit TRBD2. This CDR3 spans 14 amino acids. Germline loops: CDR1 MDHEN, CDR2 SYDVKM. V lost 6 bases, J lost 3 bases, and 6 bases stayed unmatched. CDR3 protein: CASRGLADLYEQYF. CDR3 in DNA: TGTGCCAGCAGGGGACTAGCAGACCTCTACGAGCAGTACTTC. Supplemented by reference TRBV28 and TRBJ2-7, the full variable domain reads DVKVTQSSRYLVKRTGEKVFLECVQDMDHENMFWYRQDPGLGLRLIYFSYDVKMKEKGDIPEGYSVSREKKERFSLILESASTNQTSMYLCASRGLADLYEQYFGPGTRLTVT.